This T cell receptor beta chain was sequenced during a study of T cell clonotyping in hematopoietic cell transplantation. Using immunoSEQ multiplex PCR, the repertoire was profiled, and TCRdb retains in-frame clones only, with some absent. The sample carries fewer than 2,000 clones, under 80% recorded once. Germline values: CDR1 SGHDT, CDR2 YYEEEE. The CDR3 contains 15 residues. V lost 1 base and J lost 1, with 9 bases in between. On this clone itself: Antigen specificity is unknown.

Study findings and constraints: Without cell sorting, CD4 versus CD8 contributions remain unresolved. Higher Inverse Simpson Index values in graft donor and pretransplant recipient predicted broader posttransplant TCR diversity.

V and J are TRBV5-6 and TRBJ1-3; D uncertain. The sequence was obtained from a young man in good health. Some clones in this sample may be carry-over from other donors' samples. Specimen: peripheral blood mononuclear cells. In DNA, the CDR3 is TGTGCCAGCAGCTTGAATTGGGTATCTGGAAACACCATATATTTT. This encodes CASSLNWVSGNTIYF.